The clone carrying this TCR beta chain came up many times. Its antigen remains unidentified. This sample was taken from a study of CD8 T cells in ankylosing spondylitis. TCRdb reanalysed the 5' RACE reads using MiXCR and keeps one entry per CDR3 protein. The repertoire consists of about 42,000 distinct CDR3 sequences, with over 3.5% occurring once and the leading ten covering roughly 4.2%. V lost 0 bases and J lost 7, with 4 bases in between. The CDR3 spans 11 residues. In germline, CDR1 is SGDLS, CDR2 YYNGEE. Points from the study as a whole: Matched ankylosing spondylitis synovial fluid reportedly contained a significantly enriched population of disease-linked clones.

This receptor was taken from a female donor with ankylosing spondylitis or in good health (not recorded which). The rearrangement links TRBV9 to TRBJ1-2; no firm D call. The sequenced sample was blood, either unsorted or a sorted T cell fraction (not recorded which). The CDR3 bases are TGTGCCAGCAGCGTAGGAGGTGGCTACACCTTC. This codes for CASSVGGGYTF.